These T cell receptor beta chains were read from a single sample in a study of shared clonotypes between healthy human individuals. The protocol was immunoSEQ multiplex PCR, while the TCRdb copy is restricted to in-frame clones and leaves out a portion. The repertoire includes some 800,000 clones, approximately 92% of them detected once, and 24% sits in the top ten. Source material: naive CD8+ T cells sorted from blood. These TCRs come from a man aged 30-40 years in good health. Each CDR3 is given with its conserved first and last residue. The D gene is left open where the match is weak. A row's size may be missing; if present it is once, few, many or a size class.

J: TRBJ2-7
V: TRBV25-1
size: NA
D: TRBD1
CDR3: CASSESGTGVEEQYF
DNA: TGTGCCAGCAGTGAATCCGGGACAGGGGTAGAGGAGCAGTACTTC

J: TRBJ1-2
V: TRBV6-1
size: NA
D: NA
CDR3: CASSFHWSGYTF
DNA: TGTGCCAGCAGTTTCCACTGGAGTGGCTACACCTTC

J: TRBJ1-4
V: TRBV28
size: NA
D: NA
CDR3: CASISRQGFNEKLFF
DNA: TGTGCCAGCATCTCACGGCAGGGTTTTAATGAAAAACTGTTTTTT

J: TRBJ2-1
V: TRBV18
size: NA
D: NA
CDR3: CASSLAGGGSYSYNEQFF
DNA: TGTGCCAGCTCACTCGCGGGTGGCGGGTCTTACTCCTACAATGAGCAGTTCTTC

J: TRBJ2-1
V: TRBV7-7
size: once
D: NA
CDR3: CASSLTPGYEQFF
DNA: TGTGCCAGCAGCTTAACGCCGGGATATGAGCAGTTCTTC

J: TRBJ2-7
V: TRBV15
size: NA
D: TRBD2
CDR3: CATSSRLAGATYEQYF
DNA: TGTGCCACCAGCAGCCGACTAGCGGGAGCCACCTACGAGCAGTACTTC

J: TRBJ2-3
V: TRBV14
size: NA
D: NA
CDR3: CASSQEVADTQYF
DNA: TGTGCCAGCAGCCAGGAGGTGGCAGATACGCAGTATTTT

J: TRBJ2-7
V: TRBV7-9
size: NA
D: TRBD2
CDR3: CASSWRASGTFEQYF
DNA: TGTGCCAGCAGCTGGAGGGCTAGCGGGACCTTCGAGCAGTACTTC

J: TRBJ2-3
V: TRBV9
size: NA
D: TRBD2
CDR3: CASSYSGRGIDTQYF
DNA: TGTGCCAGCAGCTATAGCGGGAGAGGAATAGATACGCAGTATTTT

J: TRBJ1-1
V: TRBV18
size: NA
D: NA
CDR3: CASSPDGETLKEAFF
DNA: TGTGCCAGCTCACCCGATGGGGAGACACTCAAAGAAGCTTTCTTT

J: TRBJ1-5
V: TRBV9
size: NA
D: NA
CDR3: CASSEDGNSNQPQHF
DNA: TGTGCCAGCAGCGAGGACGGAAATAGCAATCAGCCCCAGCATTTT

J: TRBJ1-6
V: TRBV5-6
size: NA
D: NA
CDR3: CASSFLQGSYNSPLHF
DNA: TGTGCCAGCAGCTTTCTCCAGGGAAGTTATAATTCACCCCTCCACTTT

J: TRBJ2-3
V: TRBV7-9
size: NA
D: NA
CDR3: CASSHNPPLSSRTDTQYF
DNA: TGTGCCAGCAGCCACAACCCTCCGCTTAGTAGTCGCACAGATACGCAGTATTTT

J: TRBJ2-7
V: TRBV11-3
size: NA
D: TRBD2
CDR3: CASSLFAGEPYEQYF
DNA: TGTGCCAGCAGCTTATTCGCGGGAGAGCCCTACGAGCAGTACTTC

J: TRBJ2-2
V: TRBV7-9
size: once
D: TRBD2
CDR3: CASSLRAPSGAGELFF
DNA: TGTGCCAGCAGCTTAAGGGCTCCTAGCGGGGCCGGGGAGCTGTTTTTT

J: TRBJ2-7
V: TRBV7-2
size: NA
D: TRBD2
CDR3: CASSPGTSYRDEQYF
DNA: TGTGCCAGCAGCCCCGGGACTAGCTATCGGGACGAGCAGTACTTC

J: TRBJ2-3
V: TRBV27
size: NA
D: TRBD2
CDR3: CASSPLTSGSTDTQYF
DNA: TGTGCCAGCAGTCCATTAACTAGCGGGAGTACAGATACGCAGTATTTT

J: TRBJ2-1
V: TRBV6-1
size: NA
D: NA
CDR3: CASSEIGRNEQFF
DNA: TGTGCCAGCAGTGAAATCGGACGAAATGAGCAGTTCTTC

J: TRBJ2-7
V: TRBV11-2
size: NA
D: NA
CDR3: CASSWDASYEQYF
DNA: TGTGCCAGCAGCTGGGACGCCTCCTACGAGCAGTACTTC

J: TRBJ1-1
V: TRBV30
size: NA
D: NA
CDR3: CAWSSGTEAFF
DNA: TGTGCCTGGAGCTCAGGGACTGAAGCTTTCTTT

J: TRBJ2-1
V: TRBV7-9
size: NA
D: TRBD2
CDR3: CASSLLAGANNEQFF
DNA: TGTGCCAGCAGCTTACTAGCGGGAGCTAACAATGAGCAGTTCTTC

J: TRBJ2-7
V: TRBV27
size: NA
D: TRBD2
CDR3: CASSWTGGAGEQYF
DNA: TGTGCCAGCAGTTGGACGGGAGGCGCAGGCGAGCAGTACTTC

J: TRBJ2-7
V: TRBV28
size: NA
D: NA
CDR3: CASTSNDYEQYF
DNA: TGTGCCAGCACCTCTAATGACTACGAGCAGTACTTC

J: TRBJ2-7
V: TRBV6-5
size: NA
D: NA
CDR3: CASSPRTDYEQYF
DNA: TGTGCCAGCAGTCCGCGGACAGACTACGAGCAGTACTTC

J: TRBJ1-2
V: TRBV5-4
size: NA
D: NA
CDR3: CASSLNGPFYGYTF
DNA: TGTGCCAGCAGCCTAAATGGCCCTTTCTATGGCTACACCTTC

J: TRBJ2-1
V: TRBV19
size: NA
D: TRBD2
CDR3: CASSIMLLADSYNEQFF
DNA: TGTGCCAGTAGTATTATGCTACTAGCGGACTCCTACAATGAGCAGTTCTTC

J: TRBJ1-4
V: TRBV19
size: NA
D: NA
CDR3: CASSMVLRHEKLFF
DNA: TGTGCCAGTAGTATGGTGCTGCGGCATGAAAAACTGTTTTTT

J: TRBJ2-3
V: TRBV4-1
size: NA
D: NA
CDR3: CASSLGAPQSDTQYF
DNA: TGCGCCAGCAGCCTCGGGGCCCCCCAGTCGGATACGCAGTATTTT

J: TRBJ2-7
V: TRBV7-9
size: NA
D: NA
CDR3: CASSLKTDSSYEQYF
DNA: TGTGCCAGCAGCTTAAAGACAGATAGCTCCTACGAGCAGTACTTC

J: TRBJ2-7
V: TRBV27
size: NA
D: TRBD2
CDR3: CASSRLAGVPYEQYF
DNA: TGTGCCAGCAGTCGCCTAGCGGGAGTTCCGTACGAGCAGTACTTC

J: TRBJ2-6
V: TRBV4-3
size: NA
D: NA
CDR3: CASSQDTSGANVLTF
DNA: TGCGCCAGCAGCCAAGATACCTCTGGGGCCAACGTCCTGACTTTC

J: TRBJ2-1
V: TRBV5-1
size: NA
D: TRBD1
CDR3: CASSAQQGQSYNEQFF
DNA: TGCGCCAGCAGCGCCCAACAGGGGCAATCCTACAATGAGCAGTTCTTC

J: TRBJ2-7
V: TRBV29-1
size: NA
D: NA
CDR3: CSVEENAHEQYF
DNA: TGCAGCGTTGAAGAAAATGCGCACGAGCAGTACTTC

J: TRBJ2-1
V: TRBV30
size: NA
D: TRBD2
CDR3: CAWTPGRGRALEQFF
DNA: TGTGCCTGGACTCCAGGCCGGGGGAGGGCTCTTGAGCAGTTCTTC

J: TRBJ2-1
V: TRBV4-3
size: few
D: TRBD2
CDR3: CASSQALAGGRDEQFF
DNA: TGCGCCAGCAGCCAAGCTCTAGCGGGAGGGCGCGATGAGCAGTTCTTC

J: TRBJ2-7
V: TRBV15
size: NA
D: TRBD2
CDR3: CATSRDRGLAGASYEQYF
DNA: TGTGCCACCAGCAGAGATAGGGGGCTAGCGGGAGCATCCTACGAGCAGTACTTC

J: TRBJ2-7
V: TRBV6-5
size: NA
D: NA
CDR3: CASSQHYEQYF
DNA: TGTGCCAGCAGCCAGCACTACGAGCAGTACTTC

J: TRBJ2-7
V: TRBV9
size: NA
D: NA
CDR3: CASSDSPDRSYEQYF
DNA: TGTGCCAGCAGCGACTCTCCAGACAGGAGCTACGAGCAGTACTTC

J: TRBJ2-3
V: TRBV7-6
size: NA
D: NA
CDR3: CASSPTTDTQYF
DNA: TGTGCCAGCAGCCCTACCACAGATACGCAGTATTTT

J: TRBJ2-3
V: TRBV11-2
size: NA
D: TRBD2
CDR3: CASSPSGRATDTQYF
DNA: TGTGCCAGCAGCCCTAGCGGGAGGGCCACAGATACGCAGTATTTT

J: TRBJ1-5
V: TRBV27
size: once
D: NA
CDR3: CASSEGQVNQPQHF
DNA: TGTGCCAGCAGTGAGGGGCAGGTCAATCAGCCCCAGCATTTT

J: TRBJ2-1
V: TRBV4-1
size: NA
D: NA
CDR3: CASSQPTGIIGNEQFF
DNA: TGCGCCAGCAGCCAACCTACGGGAATTATCGGTAATGAGCAGTTCTTC

J: TRBJ2-7
V: TRBV5-1
size: NA
D: TRBD2
CDR3: CASSLGGLAGDEQYF
DNA: TGCGCCAGCAGCTTGGGGGGACTAGCGGGAGACGAGCAGTACTTC

J: TRBJ2-7
V: TRBV6-1
size: NA
D: NA
CDR3: CASSAAENYEQYF
DNA: TGTGCCAGCAGTGCGGCGGAGAACTACGAGCAGTACTTC

J: TRBJ2-2
V: TRBV7-6
size: NA
D: NA
CDR3: CASEAFLNANTGELFF
DNA: TGTGCCAGCGAAGCTTTCCTAAACGCGAACACCGGGGAGCTGTTTTTT

J: TRBJ2-1
V: TRBV9
size: NA
D: TRBD1
CDR3: CASSEAGTGGDEQFF
DNA: TGTGCCAGCAGCGAGGCCGGGACAGGGGGCGATGAGCAGTTCTTC

J: TRBJ2-1
V: TRBV18
size: NA
D: NA
CDR3: CASSPGGYNEQFF
DNA: TGTGCCAGCTCACCTGGGGGCTACAATGAGCAGTTCTTC

J: TRBJ1-5
V: TRBV30
size: NA
D: NA
CDR3: CAWSVETGGNQPQHF
DNA: TGTGCCTGGAGTGTAGAGACAGGAGGCAATCAGCCCCAGCATTTT

J: TRBJ2-1
V: TRBV19
size: NA
D: TRBD2
CDR3: CASSIRREGPPEQFF
DNA: TGTGCCAGTAGTATACGGCGGGAGGGCCCTCCTGAGCAGTTCTTC

J: TRBJ2-6
V: TRBV21-1
size: NA
D: NA
CDR3: CASSKGRRDSSSGEANVLTF
DNA: TGTGCCAGCAGCAAAGGGCGTAGGGACAGCAGCTCTGGGGAAGCCAACGTCCTGACTTTC

J: TRBJ2-1
V: TRBV27
size: NA
D: TRBD2
CDR3: CASRSRGGGGPYNEQFF
DNA: TGTGCCAGCAGAAGCCGGGGGGGTGGGGGTCCTTACAATGAGCAGTTCTTC

J: TRBJ1-2
V: TRBV7-9
size: NA
D: NA
CDR3: CASSPLSRGYTF
DNA: TGTGCCAGCAGCCCCCTTTCCCGGGGCTACACCTTC